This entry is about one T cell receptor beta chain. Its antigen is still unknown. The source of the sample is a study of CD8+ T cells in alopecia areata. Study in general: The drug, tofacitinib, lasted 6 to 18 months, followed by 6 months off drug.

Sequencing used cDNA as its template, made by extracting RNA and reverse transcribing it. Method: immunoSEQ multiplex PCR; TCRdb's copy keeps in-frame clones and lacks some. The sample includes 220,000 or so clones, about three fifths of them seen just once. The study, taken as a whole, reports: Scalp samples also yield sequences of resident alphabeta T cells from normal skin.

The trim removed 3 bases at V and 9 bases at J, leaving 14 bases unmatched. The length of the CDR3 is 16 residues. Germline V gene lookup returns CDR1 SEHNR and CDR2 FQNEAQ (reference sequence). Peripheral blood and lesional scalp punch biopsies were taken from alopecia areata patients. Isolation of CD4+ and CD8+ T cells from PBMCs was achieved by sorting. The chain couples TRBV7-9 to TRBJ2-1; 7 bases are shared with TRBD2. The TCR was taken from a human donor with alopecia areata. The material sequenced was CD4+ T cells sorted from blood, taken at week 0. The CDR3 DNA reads TGTGCCAGCAGCTTGTTGGCTGGAGCGGGAAGGAGTGAGCAGTTCTTC. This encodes CASSLLAGAGRSEQFF.